This T cell receptor beta chain derives from a study of T cell responses to AZD1222 COVID-19 vaccine. This CDR3 region has 14 residues. Germline V gene data show CDR1 as SGHNT and CDR2 as YENEEA. The V end lost 5 bases, the J end lost 1 base, and 11 bases lay between the germline ends. Study-wide results and limits: Seropositive at baseline were only six or seven AZD1222 recipients. Breadth and depth of Spike-specific TCRs rose after two AZD1222 doses. Among the donors, most were white British and more were female, and clonal diversity was possibly underestimated. Reports indicate that nearly half of spike-specific TCRs are directed at unmutated variant regions.

This clone is a singleton in its sample. Its antigen is unidentified. Method: immunoSEQ multiplex PCR; TCRdb's copy keeps in-frame clones and lacks some. The table has more than 70,000 clones, 90% seen once. The TCR originated in an adult in good health. Source: peripheral blood, taken on day 0 of AZD1222 vaccination. The J gene is TRBJ1-2, the V gene TRBV11-3; no clear D gene. The CDR3 reads CASSPRGDNYGYTF. CDR3 bases: TGTGCCAGCAGCCCCCGCGGTGATAACTATGGCTACACCTTC.